This TCR beta chain is from a study of T cells in Graves' hyperthyroidism and ophthalmopathy. TCR beta CDR3 region amplification was performed from RNA transcripts. During a first-round RT-PCR of the TCR CDR3, the HTBI primer set was used. TCRdb called the multiplex PCR reads again in MiXCR, with one record for every CDR3 protein. The sample has hundreds of thousands of distinct CDR3 sequences, around 20% seen once; the top ten hold over 15%. This clonotype was seen at least ten times. Deletions cut 0 bases from V and 1 base from J, with 16 bases between. The CDR3 is 17 amino acids. Germline CDR1 is SGHDN and CDR2 is FVKESK.

Sequencing was performed on blood. V is TRBV14 and J is TRBJ2-7; D uncertain. The source of this sequence is a woman aged 45-59 years with Graves' hyperthyroidism that later progressed to Graves' ophthalmopathy. The DNA of the CDR3 is TGTGCCAGCAGCCAAGATTATCGTCTTGGGCAGTCCTACGAGCAGTACTTC. Its translation is CASSQDYRLGQSYEQYF.